This TCR beta chain was profiled in a study of cytomegalovirus exposure and HLA in healthy donors. This CDR3 has 13 amino acids. Looked up from germline, CDR1 is LNHDA and CDR2 is SQIVND (reference sequence). V lost 4 bases, J lost 3 bases, and 10 bases lay in between. The PCR ran on 60 Vbeta and 13 Jbeta primers. Libraries were prepared by immunoSEQ multiplex PCR; TCRdb keeps only in-frame clonotypes and omits some of them. This table has fewer than 200,000 clones, approximately 81% appearing once. Findings and limits, study-wide: Rarity held for most TCR sequences, but there were some public TCRs that occurred in many donors. As was reported, the classifier diagnosed cytomegalovirus status with high specificity and sensitivity.

This clone showed up just once. The antigen is not known. The genes are TRBV19 and TRBJ2-7; D might be TRBD1 (6 bases). This clonotype was sampled from a male donor in good health and CMV-seronegative. Specimen: PBMCs. CDR3 region: CASSTTGNYEQYF. The CDR3 DNA sequence: TGTGCCAGTAGTACTACAGGGAACTACGAGCAGTACTTC.